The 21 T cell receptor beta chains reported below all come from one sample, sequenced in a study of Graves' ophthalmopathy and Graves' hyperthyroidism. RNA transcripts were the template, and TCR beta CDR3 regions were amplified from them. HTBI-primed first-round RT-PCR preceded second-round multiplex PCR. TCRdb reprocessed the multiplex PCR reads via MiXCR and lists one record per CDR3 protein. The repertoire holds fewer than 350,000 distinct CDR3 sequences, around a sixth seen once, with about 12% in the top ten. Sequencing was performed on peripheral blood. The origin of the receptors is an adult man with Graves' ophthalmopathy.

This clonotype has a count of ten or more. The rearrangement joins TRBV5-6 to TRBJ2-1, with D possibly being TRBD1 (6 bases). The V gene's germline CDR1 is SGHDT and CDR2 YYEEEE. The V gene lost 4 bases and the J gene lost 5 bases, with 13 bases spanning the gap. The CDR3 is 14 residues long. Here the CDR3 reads CASSASWTDNEQFF. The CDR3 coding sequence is TGTGCCAGCAGCGCGAGTTGGACAGACAATGAGCAGTTCTTC.

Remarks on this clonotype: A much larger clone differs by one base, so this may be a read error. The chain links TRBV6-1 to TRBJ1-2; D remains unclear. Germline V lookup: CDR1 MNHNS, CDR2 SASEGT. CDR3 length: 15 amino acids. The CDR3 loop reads CASSEFFEGLYGYIF. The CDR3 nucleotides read TGTGCCAGCAGTGAATTTTTTGAAGGGCTCTATGGCTACATCTTC.

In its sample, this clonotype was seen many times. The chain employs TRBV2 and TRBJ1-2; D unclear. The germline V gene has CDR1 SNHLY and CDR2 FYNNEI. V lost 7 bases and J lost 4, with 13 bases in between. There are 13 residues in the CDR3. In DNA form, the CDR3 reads TGTGCCAGCACCCTAGGAGGGTCCTATGGCTACACCTTC. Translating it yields CASTLGGSYGYTF.

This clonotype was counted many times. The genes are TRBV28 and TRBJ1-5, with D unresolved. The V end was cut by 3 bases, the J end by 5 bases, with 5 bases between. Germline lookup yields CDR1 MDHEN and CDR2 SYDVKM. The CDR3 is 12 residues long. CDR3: CASSFGYQPQHF. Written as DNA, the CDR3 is TGTGCCAGCAGTTTCGGATATCAGCCCCAGCATTTT.

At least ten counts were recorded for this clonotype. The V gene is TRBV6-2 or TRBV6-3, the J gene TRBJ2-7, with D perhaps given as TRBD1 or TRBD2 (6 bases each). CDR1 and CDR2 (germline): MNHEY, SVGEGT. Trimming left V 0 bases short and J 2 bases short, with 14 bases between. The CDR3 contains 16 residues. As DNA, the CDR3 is TGTGCCAGCAGTTACTCGATTGTTCGGGGGCCCTACGAGCAGTACTTC. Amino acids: CASSYSIVRGPYEQYF.

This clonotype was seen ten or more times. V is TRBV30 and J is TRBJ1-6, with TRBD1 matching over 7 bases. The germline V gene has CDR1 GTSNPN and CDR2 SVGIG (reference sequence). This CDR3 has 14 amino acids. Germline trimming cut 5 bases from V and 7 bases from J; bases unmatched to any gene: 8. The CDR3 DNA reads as TGTGCCTGGGCCAACAGGGGTTACAATTCACCCCTCCACTTT. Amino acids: CAWANRGYNSPLHF.

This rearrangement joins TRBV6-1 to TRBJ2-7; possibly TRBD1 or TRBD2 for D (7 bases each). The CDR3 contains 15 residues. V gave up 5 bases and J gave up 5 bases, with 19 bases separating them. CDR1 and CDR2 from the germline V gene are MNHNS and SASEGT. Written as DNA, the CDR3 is TGTGCCAGCAGTAGGGAGGGGGCCCGTTTGAACGAGCAGTACTTC. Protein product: CASSREGARLNEQYF.

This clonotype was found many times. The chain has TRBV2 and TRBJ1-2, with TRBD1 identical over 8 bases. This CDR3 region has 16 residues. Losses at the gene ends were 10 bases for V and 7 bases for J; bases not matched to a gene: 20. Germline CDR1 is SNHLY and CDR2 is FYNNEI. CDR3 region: CAIPSGRPGGESGYTF. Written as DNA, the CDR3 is TGTGCCATACCTTCCGGACGACCAGGGGGCGAGAGTGGCTACACCTTC.

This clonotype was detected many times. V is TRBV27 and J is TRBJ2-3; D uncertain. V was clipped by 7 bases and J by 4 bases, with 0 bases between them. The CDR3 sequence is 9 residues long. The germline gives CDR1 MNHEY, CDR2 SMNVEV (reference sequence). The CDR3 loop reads CASTDTQYF. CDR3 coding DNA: TGTGCCAGCACAGATACGCAGTATTTT.

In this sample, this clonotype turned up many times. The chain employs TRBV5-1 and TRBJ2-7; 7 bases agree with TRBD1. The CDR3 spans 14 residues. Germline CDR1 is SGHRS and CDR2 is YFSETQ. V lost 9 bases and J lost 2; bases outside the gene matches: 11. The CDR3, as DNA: TGCGCCAACTCGGCTGGGACAGCCCCCTACGAGCAGTACTTC. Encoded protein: CANSAGTAPYEQYF.

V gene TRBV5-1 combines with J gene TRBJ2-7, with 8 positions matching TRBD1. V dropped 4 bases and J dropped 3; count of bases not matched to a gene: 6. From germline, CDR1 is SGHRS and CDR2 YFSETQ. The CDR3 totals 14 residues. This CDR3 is CASSPDRGDYEQYF. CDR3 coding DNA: TGCGCCAGCAGCCCTGACAGGGGTGACTACGAGCAGTACTTC.

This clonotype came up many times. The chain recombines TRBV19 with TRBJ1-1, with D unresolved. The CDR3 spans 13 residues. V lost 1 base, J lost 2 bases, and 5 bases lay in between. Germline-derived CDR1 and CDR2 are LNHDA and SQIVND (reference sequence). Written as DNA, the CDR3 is TGTGCCAGTAGTATAGCCCCCAACACTGAAGCTTTCTTT. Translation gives CASSIAPNTEAFF.

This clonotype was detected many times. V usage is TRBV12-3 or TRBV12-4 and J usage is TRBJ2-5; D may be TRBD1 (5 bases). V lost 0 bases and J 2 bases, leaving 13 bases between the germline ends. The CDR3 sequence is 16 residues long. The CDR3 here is CASSLAVGQGQETQYF. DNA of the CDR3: TGTGCCAGCAGTTTAGCAGTCGGGCAGGGTCAAGAGACCCAGTACTTC.

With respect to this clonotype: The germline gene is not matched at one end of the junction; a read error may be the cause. CDR3 nucleotide sequence: TGTGCCAGCAGCTGGGGGCAGGGTCGTTTTGAGGGTTCTTCCTTC. This gives the protein CASSWGQGRFEGSSF. The J gene is TRBJ2-5, the V gene TRBV6-2 or TRBV6-3, with D possibly matching TRBD1 (6 bases). There are 15 residues in the CDR3. Per the germline V gene, CDR1 is MNHEY and CDR2 is SVGEGT.

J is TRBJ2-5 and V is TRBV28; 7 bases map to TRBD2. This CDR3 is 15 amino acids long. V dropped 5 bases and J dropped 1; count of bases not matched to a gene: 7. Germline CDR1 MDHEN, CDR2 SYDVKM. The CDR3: CASSAPASGQETQYF. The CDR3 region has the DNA TGTGCCAGCAGTGCCCCCGCTAGCGGCCAAGAGACCCAGTACTTC. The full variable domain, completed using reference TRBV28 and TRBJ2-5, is DVKVTQSSRYLVKRTGEKVFLECVQDMDHENMFWYRQDPGLGLRLIYFSYDVKMKEKGDIPEGYSVSREKKERFSLILESASTNQTSMYLCASSAPASGQETQYFGPGTRLLVL.

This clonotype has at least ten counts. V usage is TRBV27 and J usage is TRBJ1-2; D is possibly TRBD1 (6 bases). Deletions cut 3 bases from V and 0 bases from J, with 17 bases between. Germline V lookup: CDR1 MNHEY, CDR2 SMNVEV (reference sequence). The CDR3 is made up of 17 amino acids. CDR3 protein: CASSLGSGTLANYGYTF. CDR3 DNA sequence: TGTGCCAGCAGTTTGGGATCCGGGACATTAGCTAACTATGGCTACACCTTC.

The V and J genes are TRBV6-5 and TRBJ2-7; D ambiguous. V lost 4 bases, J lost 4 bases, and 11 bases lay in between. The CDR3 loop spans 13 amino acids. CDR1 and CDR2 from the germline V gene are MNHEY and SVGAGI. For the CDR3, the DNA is TGTGCCAGCAGTTTATTTCGGACGTACGAGCAGTACTTC. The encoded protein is CASSLFRTYEQYF.

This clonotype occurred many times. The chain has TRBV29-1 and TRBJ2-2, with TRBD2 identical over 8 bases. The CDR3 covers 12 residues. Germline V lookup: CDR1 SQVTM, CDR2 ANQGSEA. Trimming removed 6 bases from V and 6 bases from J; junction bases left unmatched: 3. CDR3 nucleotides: TGCAGCGTCCCCGGGGGGGCCGGGGAGCTGTTTTTT. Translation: CSVPGGAGELFF.

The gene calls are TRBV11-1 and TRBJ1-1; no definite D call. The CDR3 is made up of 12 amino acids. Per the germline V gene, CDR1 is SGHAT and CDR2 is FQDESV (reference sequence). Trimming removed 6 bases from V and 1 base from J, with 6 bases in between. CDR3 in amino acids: CASRPTNTEAFF. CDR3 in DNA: TGTGCCAGCAGACCAACGAACACTGAAGCTTTCTTT.

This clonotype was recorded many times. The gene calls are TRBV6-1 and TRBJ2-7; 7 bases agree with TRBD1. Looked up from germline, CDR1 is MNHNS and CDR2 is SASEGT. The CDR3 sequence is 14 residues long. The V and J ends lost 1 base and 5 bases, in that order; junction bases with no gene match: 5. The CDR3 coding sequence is TGTGCCAGCAGTGAAGTGGCAAGGGGGCACGAGCAGTACTTC. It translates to CASSEVARGHEQYF.

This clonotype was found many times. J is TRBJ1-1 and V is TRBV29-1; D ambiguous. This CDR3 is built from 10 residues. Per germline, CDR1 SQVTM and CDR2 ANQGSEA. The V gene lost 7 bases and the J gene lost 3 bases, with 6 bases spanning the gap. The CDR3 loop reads CSAVDTEAFF. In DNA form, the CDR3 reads TGCAGCGCCGTTGACACTGAAGCTTTCTTT.